This T cell receptor (beta chain) was recorded in a study of T-cell memory formation after mild COVID-19. On the study more broadly: For the most part, TCR clusters were specific to one donor.

Concerning this clonotype: Its antigen is currently unknown.

There are 17 residues in the CDR3. Germline V CDR1 and CDR2: MNHNY, SVGAGI (reference sequence). Trimming removed 6 bases from V and 3 bases from J, with 20 bases in between. Study results and limitations: The second-wave clones peaking on day 37 were not confirmed as SARS-CoV-2-specific. The CD4+ clones that contracted clustered mainly within CM and EM, and the CD8+ clones concentrated in EMRA.

TCRdb independently ran MiXCR on the 5' RACE reads; one entry per CDR3 protein. The top ten clones hold around 2% of a sample with roughly 200,000 distinct CDR3 sequences, 16% of them seen once. The sequenced sample consisted of PBMCs or a T cell subset sorted from them (not recorded which). The genes are TRBV6-6 and TRBJ2-2; D remains ambiguous. The clonotype comes from an adult woman who had mild COVID-19 (a few samples of this study predate the infection). Cell type and time point are not known. The DNA of the CDR3 is TGTGCCAGCAGGGACGCTGACAACGGGTACCACACCGGGGAGCTGTTTTTT. Translation: CASRDADNGYHTGELFF.